This T cell receptor beta chain was identified during a study of T cells after yellow fever vaccination. J was trimmed by 7 bases and V by 0 bases; bases with no gene match: 3. There are 14 residues in the CDR3. The V gene's germline CDR1 is SGHRS and CDR2 YFSETQ. This clonotype was seen repeatedly, ten times or more. TCRdb reprocessed the 5' RACE reads with MiXCR, giving one entry per CDR3 protein. The repertoire holds roughly 16,000 distinct CDR3 sequences, roughly 3.7% seen once, with roughly 0.4% in the top ten. The genes are TRBV5-1 and TRBJ2-1, with TRBD2 identical over 8 bases. Specimen: PBMCs, either bulk or a sorted T-cell subset (CD4+, CD8+, memory, or dextramer-sorted; not recorded which), collected 15 days after the yellow fever booster vaccination. The receptor was isolated from a man aged 30 to 45 who received the YFV17D yellow fever vaccine. The CDR3 bases are TGCGCCAGCAGCTTGGGGACTAGCCGGAATGAGCAGTTCTTC. Amino acid sequence: CASSLGTSRNEQFF.